These 25 T cell receptor beta chains were sequenced from one sample in a study of cytomegalovirus exposure and HLA in healthy donors. 13 Jbeta primers and 60 Vbeta primers were used for the PCR. The data were produced by immunoSEQ multiplex PCR, yet TCRdb's version contains in-frame clones alone and is incomplete. The data show approximately 51,000 clones, roughly four fifths seen once. Sequencing was performed on PBMCs. These receptors all come from a boy between 5 and 17 years old in good health and CMV-seropositive.

The rearrangement joins TRBV27 to TRBJ2-5; D remains unclear. Judging by the DNA end, TRBJ2-7 fits better; the J call may be wrong. From germline, CDR1 is MNHEY and CDR2 SMNVEV (reference sequence). The CDR3 is 13 amino acids. The CDR3 bases are TGTGCCAGCAGTTCAAGCAATACCTACGAGCAGTACTTC. Its translation is CASSSSNTYEQYF.

This chain connects TRBV10-2 to TRBJ2-2; 8 bases agree with TRBD1. V shed 4 bases and J 4 bases; nucleotides not matched to a gene: 11. The CDR3 consists of 17 residues. Germline V gene sequence: CDR1 WSHSY, CDR2 SAAADI. The CDR3, as DNA: TGCGCCAGCAGTGGTCAGGGGGCGCAGGGGTTCACCGGGGAGCTGTTTTTT. It is translated as CASSGQGAQGFTGELFF.

V is TRBV19 and J is TRBJ2-3; TRBD2 matches 8 bases. This CDR3 comprises 17 residues. Germline trimming cut 0 bases from V and 0 bases from J; bases unmatched to any gene: 5. Germline CDR1 is LNHDA and CDR2 is SQIVND (reference sequence). For the CDR3, the DNA is TGTGCCAGTAGTATAGATCTTAGCGGGGCTAGCACAGATACGCAGTATTTT. This codes for CASSIDLSGASTDTQYF.

This clone was detected once. The chain combines TRBV7-6 with TRBJ1-4; no firm D call. V dropped 8 bases and J dropped 3 bases, with 13 bases sitting between them. Germline assignment: CDR1 SGHVS and CDR2 FNYEAQ. The CDR3 covers 14 residues. CDR3 sequence reads: CASAGGFANEKLFF. The CDR3 DNA reads as TGTGCCAGCGCGGGAGGTTTCGCTAATGAAAAACTGTTTTTT.

Concerning this clone itself: Other nucleotide sequences from this sample produce the same CDR3. The CDR3 bases are TGTGCCAGCAGCTTACCCCGAGTAGCGGGGTACAATGAGCAGTTCTTC. This sequence encodes CASSLPRVAGYNEQFF. The genes are TRBV7-9 and TRBJ2-1, with 8 bases fitting TRBD2. Trimming cost V 2 bases and J 4 bases; bases outside gene matches: 7. The CDR3 runs to 16 residues. Germline V CDR1 and CDR2: SEHNR, FQNEAQ (reference sequence).

The count of this clone is one. One end of the junction fails to match germline, which may point to a read error. The gene calls are TRBV19 and TRBJ2-3, with TRBD1 as a possible D gene (6 bases). Germline-derived CDR1 and CDR2 are LNHDA and SQIVND (reference sequence). The CDR3 has 13 amino acids. The chain's CDR3 is CVSNRVSTDTQYF. For the CDR3, the DNA is TGTGTCAGTAACAGGGTAAGCACAGATACGCAGTATTTT.

This chain uses TRBV5-4 with TRBJ1-4; D perhaps matches TRBD1 (6 bases). Deletions cut 4 bases from V and 5 bases from J, with 15 bases between. This CDR3 region has 15 residues. The germline gives CDR1 SGHNT, CDR2 YYREEE (reference sequence). The CDR3 loop is CASSLRTVGNEKLFF. The CDR3 bases are TGTGCCAGCAGCCTGCGGACAGTGGGAAATGAAAAACTGTTTTTT.

This clone occurred a few times. The chain uses TRBV5-4 and TRBJ1-1; TRBD1 is a possible D gene (5 bases). The germline V gene has CDR1 SGHNT and CDR2 YYREEE (reference sequence). The CDR3 is 13 amino acids. V dropped 2 bases and J dropped 5 bases, with 10 bases sitting between them. The DNA of the CDR3 is TGTGCCAGCAGCTTCTCGGGGGGGACTGAAGCTTTCTTT. Protein sequence: CASSFSGGTEAFF. Drawing the rest from reference TRBV5-4 and TRBJ1-1, the complete variable domain is ETGVTQSPTHLIKTRGQQVTLRCSSQSGHNTVSWYQQALGQGPQFIFQYYREEENGRGNFPPRFSGLQFPNYSSELNVNALELDDSALYLCASSFSGGTEAFFGQGTRLTVV.

The genes are TRBV5-1 and TRBJ2-1; a possible D gene is TRBD1 (5 bases). The CDR3 is made up of 13 amino acids. CDR1 is SGHRS, CDR2 YFSETQ, per germline. Trimming removed 5 bases at V and 4 bases at J, with 10 bases between. CDR3 protein: CASRDNSYNEQFF. The CDR3, as DNA: TGCGCCAGCAGGGACAACTCTTACAATGAGCAGTTCTTC.

This clone has only one observation. The CDR3 spells CASSQDSSNEKLFF. CDR3 nucleotide sequence: TGCGCCAGCAGCCAAGACAGTTCTAATGAAAAACTGTTTTTT. The chain couples TRBV4-1 to TRBJ1-4; D is unclear. The ends were cut back, 0 bases at V and 3 bases at J, with 5 bases in the middle. This CDR3 is built from 14 residues. From germline, CDR1 is MGHRA and CDR2 YSYEKL.

The rearrangement uses TRBV19 and TRBJ2-1; D perhaps matches TRBD2 (5 bases). Trimming removed 0 bases at V and 6 bases at J, with 12 bases between. Germline values: CDR1 LNHDA, CDR2 SQIVND (reference sequence). CDR3 length: 15 residues. DNA for the CDR3: TGTGCCAGTAGTATAGATCGGGATTCCGGCAATGAGCAGTTCTTC. It yields the protein CASSIDRDSGNEQFF. Using reference TRBV19 and TRBJ2-1 for the parts outside the CDR3, the full variable domain is DGGITQSPKYLFRKEGQNVTLSCEQNLNHDAMYWYRQDPGQGLRLIYYSQIVNDFQKGDIAEGYSVSREKKESFPLTVTSAQKNPTAFYLCASSIDRDSGNEQFFGPGTRLTVL.

V usage is TRBV5-1 and J usage is TRBJ2-3; perhaps TRBD2 as D (6 bases). The length of the CDR3 is 18 residues. Germline assignment: CDR1 SGHRS and CDR2 YFSETQ. Trimming took 2 bases from V and 5 from J, leaving 24 bases between them. CDR3 bases: TGCGCCAGCAGCTTTCATGTGGAGGGGTATAGAGGCGTAGATACGCAGTATTTT. Its translation: CASSFHVEGYRGVDTQYF.

V and J are TRBV5-1 and TRBJ2-3, with TRBD1 identical over 9 bases. Germline V gene lookup returns CDR1 SGHRS and CDR2 YFSETQ. V dropped 5 bases and J dropped 1; count of bases not matched to a gene: 5. The CDR3 extends over 15 amino acids. The CDR3, as DNA: TGCGCCAGCAGATTCCGACAGGGGGGCACAGATACGCAGTATTTT. Amino acids: CASRFRQGGTDTQYF.

This rearrangement joins TRBV5-8 to TRBJ1-1, with D maybe TRBD1 (6 bases). Trimming removed 5 bases from V and 1 base from J, with 12 bases in between. Germline V gene data show CDR1 as SGHTS and CDR2 as YDEGEE. CDR3 length: 14 amino acids. The CDR3 DNA sequence: TGTGCCAGCAGTTGGGACACCGCGAACACTGAAGCTTTCTTT. This encodes CASSWDTANTEAFF. The full variable domain, its missing parts supplied by reference TRBV5-8 and TRBJ1-1, is EAGVTQSPTHLIKTRGQQATLRCSPISGHTSVYWYQQALGLGLQFLLWYDEGEERNRGNFPPRFSGRQFPNYSSELNVNALELEDSALYLCASSWDTANTEAFFGQGTRLTVV.

The rearrangement uses TRBV5-1 and TRBJ1-4; TRBD1 agrees at 10 bases. The CDR3 is made up of 16 amino acids. Germline V gives CDR1 SGHRS, CDR2 YFSETQ. Trimming at V came to 4 bases and at J to 4 bases, leaving 7 bases not matched to a gene. CDR3 bases: TGCGCCAGCAGCCAAAACCGGGACAGGGGTAATGAAAAACTGTTTTTT. Translating gives CASSQNRDRGNEKLFF.

The rearrangement joins TRBV4-1 to TRBJ1-2, with D unresolved. The CDR3 totals 11 residues. V dropped 3 bases and J dropped 8 bases, with 7 bases sitting between them. Germline V lookup: CDR1 MGHRA, CDR2 YSYEKL. This CDR3 reads CASSQGRGYTF. The DNA of the CDR3 is TGCGCCAGCAGCCAGGGCCGCGGCTACACCTTC.

The count of this clone is one. V is TRBV19 and J is TRBJ2-3, with a tentative D call TRBD1 (5 bases). The CDR3 length is 14 residues. V was shortened by 7 bases and J by 0 bases, with 11 bases between the two germline ends. CDR1 LNHDA and CDR2 SQIVND come from the germline V gene (reference sequence). Here the CDR3 reads CASISPGSTDTQYF. CDR3 nucleotide sequence: TGTGCCAGTATCTCCCCAGGGAGCACAGATACGCAGTATTTT. Filled out from reference TRBV19 and TRBJ2-3, the complete variable domain reads DGGITQSPKYLFRKEGQNVTLSCEQNLNHDAMYWYRQDPGQGLRLIYYSQIVNDFQKGDIAEGYSVSREKKESFPLTVTSAQKNPTAFYLCASISPGSTDTQYFGPGTRLTVL.

The J gene is TRBJ1-2, the V gene TRBV7-3, with a tentative D call TRBD1 (5 bases). CDR3 length: 14 residues. Trimming removed 3 bases from V and 4 bases from J, with 12 bases in between. The V gene's germline CDR1 is SGHTA and CDR2 FQGTGA. As DNA, the CDR3 is TGTGCCAGCAGCTTTTGGACACCCCTCTATGGCTACACCTTC. Translating gives CASSFWTPLYGYTF.

V is TRBV2 and J is TRBJ1-5; TRBD1 agrees at 10 bases. There are 14 residues in the CDR3. The V and J ends lost 8 bases and 9 bases, in that order; junction bases with no gene match: 10. Looked up from germline, CDR1 is SNHLY and CDR2 is FYNNEI. The CDR3 bases are TGTGCCAGCCGGAGGGGACAGGGGATTTTGCCCCAGCATTTT. Protein sequence: CASRRGQGILPQHF.

Regarding this clone: The junction does not match germline at one end; this may be a read error. Other DNA sequences in the same sample also yield this CDR3. The gene calls are TRBV19 and TRBJ1-1; TRBD1 is a possible D gene (5 bases). From germline, CDR1 is LNHDA and CDR2 SQIVND (reference sequence). This CDR3 region has 13 residues. This chain's CDR3 is CASRKGLSTEAFF. CDR3 sequence (DNA): TGTGCTAGTAGAAAGGGGCTGAGCACTGAAGCTTTCTTT.

The chain joins TRBV5-4 to TRBJ2-5, with 8 bases fitting TRBD2. With 0 bases clipped from V and 5 bases from J, the junction kept 9 bases outside the gene matches. This CDR3 is built from 16 residues. CDR1 is SGHNT, CDR2 YYREEE, per germline (reference sequence). The CDR3 coding sequence is TGTGCCAGCAGCTTGGGAGCGGCGGGGGGAGGGGAGACCCAGTACTTC. Translating it yields CASSLGAAGGGETQYF. Full variable domain (rest looked up from reference TRBV5-4 and TRBJ2-5): ETGVTQSPTHLIKTRGQQVTLRCSSQSGHNTVSWYQQALGQGPQFIFQYYREEENGRGNFPPRFSGLQFPNYSSELNVNALELDDSALYLCASSLGAAGGGETQYFGPGTRLLVL.

The CDR3 DNA sequence: TGTGCCAGCAGCCATGACTCAGGCGGGCAGCCCCAGCATTTT. Translated: CASSHDSGGQPQHF. The rearrangement uses TRBV7-9 and TRBJ1-5; D unresolved. CDR3 length: 14 residues. CDR1 is SEHNR and CDR2 is FQNEAQ in the germline V gene (reference sequence). Trimming shortened V by 5 bases and J by 7 bases, and 15 bases separated the two germline ends.

This clone was found a few times. The genes are TRBV5-3 and TRBJ1-6; possibly TRBD1 for D (5 bases). TRBV5-3 is filed as an ORF, its function uncertain. The CDR3 extends over 17 amino acids. V lost 9 bases and J lost 4, with 23 bases in between. The CDR3 nucleotides read TGTGCCAAACAACCTGCCCCCCCGGGGGGGTATAATTCACCCCTCCACTTT. Translated: CAKQPAPPGGYNSPLHF.

The CDR3 sequence is CASAQGNSGNTIYF. In DNA, the CDR3 is TGCGCCAGTGCACAGGGGAACTCTGGAAACACCATATATTTT. The rearrangement joins TRBV5-1 to TRBJ1-3; 7 nucleotides agree with TRBD1. The CDR3 spans 14 residues. V dropped 8 bases and J dropped 0; count of bases not matched to a gene: 5. The germline V gene has CDR1 SGHRS and CDR2 YFSETQ.

The rearrangement links TRBV5-1 to TRBJ2-2, with 7 bases that match TRBD1. CDR1 is SGHRS, CDR2 YFSETQ, per germline. Losses at the gene ends were 4 bases for V and 6 bases for J; bases not matched to a gene: 6. The CDR3 spans 14 residues. The CDR3: CASSEGQRAGELFF. The CDR3 DNA sequence: TGCGCCAGCAGCGAGGGACAGAGGGCCGGGGAGCTGTTTTTT.